The rows below give T cell receptor beta chains drawn from one sample of a study of blood T cells in healthy people across ages. TCRdb analysed the 5' RACE reads with MiXCR anew, one entry per CDR3 protein. The repertoire has 850,000 to 1,100,000 distinct CDR3 sequences, under 40% of them found once; the top ten carry around 14%. Sample: blood. These receptor sequences come from a man aged 18 to 29 in good health. CDR3s include the opening cysteine and the closing phenylalanine or tryptophan. D genes are given only for firm matches. The size field is filled for only some rows; it gives once, few, many or a size class.

clone_size,j_call,d_call,v_call,cdr3_nt,cdr3_aa
-,TRBJ1-2,-,TRBV7-8,TGTGCCGGCAGCTCACTACAGGGCTCCTTTTTCGGCTACACCTTC,CAGSSLQGSFFGYTF
many,TRBJ1-2,-,TRBV4-3,TGCGCCAGCAGCCAAGATTGGGGTAACTATGGCTACACCTTC,CASSQDWGNYGYTF
-,TRBJ2-7,-,TRBV5-4,TGTGCCAGCATCTTGGACCCGATGTACGAGCAGTACTTC,CASILDPMYEQYF
few,TRBJ1-2,-,TRBV4-2,TGTGCCAGCAGCCAAGAGGCCCCCCGAGGCACGGGCTATGGCTACACCTTC,CASSQEAPRGTGYGYTF
-,TRBJ1-1,-,TRBV2,TGTGCCAGCAATCGGGGGGACCCCTACACTGAAGCTTTCTTT,CASNRGDPYTEAFF
many,TRBJ2-1,-,TRBV20-1,TGCAGTGCTAGAGATGACAGGTACAATGAGCAGTTCTTC,CSARDDRYNEQFF
few,TRBJ2-7,-,TRBV6-5,TGTGCCAGCAGTTACGAGGGATCCGAGCAGTACTTC,CASSYEGSEQYF
-,TRBJ2-7,-,TRBV20-1,TGCAGTGCCGTCGAGACGGTCTACAATGAGCAGTACTTC,CSAVETVYNEQYF
few,TRBJ2-1,-,TRBV20-1,TGCAGTGCTAGAGTTCGCACGACCCGTCAGCAGTTCTTC,CSARVRTTRQQFF
-,TRBJ1-1,TRBD1,TRBV7-6,TGTGCCAGCAGCTCCAGGGGGCCCATGGACACTGAAGCTTTCTTT,CASSSRGPMDTEAFF
-,TRBJ1-1,-,TRBV29-1,TGCAGCGTTGAACGGTTTGGGATGGGGGCTTTCTTT,CSVERFGMGAFF
few,TRBJ2-3,-,TRBV4-1,TGCGCCAGCAGCCAAGATGGCCCATCCGCAGGGGATACGCAGTATTTT,CASSQDGPSAGDTQYF
-,TRBJ2-5,-,TRBV10-3,TGTGCCATCAGTGGGGGACAAAAACAAGAGACCCAGTACTTC,CAISGGQKQETQYF
few,TRBJ1-1,-,TRBV12-3/TRBV12-4,TGTGCCAGCAGTCCCCCGGGAGGGAGGAGCACTGAAGCTTTCTTT,CASSPPGGRSTEAFF
few,TRBJ2-3,-,TRBV7-2,TGTGCCAGCAGCTTTGGAAAGTGGACAGATACGCAGTATTTT,CASSFGKWTDTQYF
-,TRBJ1-2,-,TRBV27,TGTGCCAGCAGTTTATCCACCTCCTATGGCTACACCTTC,CASSLSTSYGYTF
-,TRBJ2-5,-,TRBV6-2/TRBV6-3,TGTGCCAGCAGTTACTCGGACTGGGAAGAGACCCAGTACTTC,CASSYSDWEETQYF
-,TRBJ1-6,-,TRBV27,TGTGCCAGCAGTCCTCTCGGATCAGGGATCGGGAATTCACCCCTCCACTTT,CASSPLGSGIGNSPLHF
-,TRBJ2-7,-,TRBV18,TGTGCCAGCTCTCCAGCGACCATCGGCGAGCAGTACTTC,CASSPATIGEQYF
few,TRBJ1-1,-,TRBV2,TGTGCCAGCAGTGGTCTGGGGGAGACCGCTGAAGCTTTCTTT,CASSGLGETAEAFF
few,TRBJ2-7,-,TRBV29-1,TGCAGCGGCCGGGGGCTAGCGGACTACAATGAGCAGTACTTC,CSGRGLADYNEQYF
-,TRBJ1-1,-,TRBV7-9,TGTGCCAGCAGCTCCATTCACGCTTTCTTT,CASSSIHAFF
few,TRBJ1-2,-,TRBV3-1,TGTGCCAGCGGAAGCCTAGGCTATGGCTACACCTTC,CASGSLGYGYTF
-,TRBJ1-2,-,TRBV12-3/TRBV12-4,TGTGCCAGCAGCCGCTCCGCGACCCAACAAAATGGCTACACCTTC,CASSRSATQQNGYTF
-,TRBJ2-7,-,TRBV29-1,TGCAGCGTTGGAGTATGGACGAGGAGCTCCTACGAGCAGTACTTC,CSVGVWTRSSYEQYF
-,TRBJ2-5,TRBD1,TRBV6-6,TGTGCCACTACGTTAGACAGGGGCAATGAAGAGACCCAGTACTTC,CATTLDRGNEETQYF
-,TRBJ1-2,-,TRBV6-5,TGTGCCAGCAGTAAAACACGCGGCGCAAACTATGGCTACACCTTC,CASSKTRGANYGYTF
few,TRBJ1-1,-,TRBV10-3,TGTGCCATCAGTGAAGGGTCTTTGGGCACTGAAGCTTTCTTT,CAISEGSLGTEAFF
once,TRBJ2-3,-,TRBV4-3,TGCGCCAGCAGCCAAGGAAGCGTCGCAGATGCGCAGTATTTT,CASSQGSVADAQYF
few,TRBJ1-5,-,TRBV10-3,TGTGCCATCAGTGGGGGGGGCACCAGCAATCAGCCCCAGCATTTT,CAISGGGTSNQPQHF
-,TRBJ2-3,TRBD1,TRBV2,TGTGCCAGTCTATCCAGGGGGCGTGAAGATACGCAGTATTTT,CASLSRGREDTQYF
-,TRBJ1-2,-,TRBV29-1,TGCAGCGTTGAGGGGCTACAGGCCTATGGCTACACCTTC,CSVEGLQAYGYTF
few,TRBJ2-3,TRBD1,TRBV28,TGTGCCAGCGGACAGGGGCTGCCAGATACGCAGTATTTT,CASGQGLPDTQYF
-,TRBJ2-1,-,TRBV4-1,TGCGCCAGCAGCCAAGGAAGGGGGACCGACGGTGAGCAGTTCTTC,CASSQGRGTDGEQFF